This paragraph covers one T cell receptor (beta chain) sequence. The entry originates in a study of T cells after somatic rescue of genetic block. The method was immunoSEQ multiplex PCR; TCRdb's version includes in-frame clones alone and lacks a portion of them. The sample carries approximately 65,000 clones, around 93% recorded once. Trimming took 1 base from V and 10 from J; bases not matched to a gene: 6. Germline lookup yields CDR1 MNHNS and CDR2 SASEGT. CDR3 size: 15 residues. Sequencing was performed on peripheral blood mononuclear cells (PBMCs). This chain connects TRBV6-1 to TRBJ2-1, with TRBD2 identical over 11 bases. This sequence originates from a man between 35 and 55 years old. The CDR3 DNA is TGTGCCAGCAGTGAAGGTCTAGCGGGAGGATGGGAGCAGTTCTTC. Translation: CASSEGLAGGWEQFF.